A single sample is the source of the 31 T cell receptor beta chains below, sequenced in a study of T cell changes during pregnancy in multiple sclerosis. Some clones are missing from TCRdb's copy, which holds only in-frame ones; the method was immunoSEQ multiplex PCR. This table has under 95,000 clones, approximately 93% appearing once. The input for sequencing was peripheral blood, taken in the second trimester of pregnancy. The receptors come from a female donor in good health, enrolled as a control in a pregnancy study.

The chain is built from TRBV5-1 and TRBJ2-2, with 10 bases aligning to TRBD1. The CDR3 is made up of 16 amino acids. Germline lookup yields CDR1 SGHRS and CDR2 YFSETQ. The ends lost 2 bases at V and 7 bases at J; junction bases unmatched: 8. CDR3 region: CASSLWTGGNVGELFF. The CDR3, as DNA: TGCGCCAGCAGCTTATGGACAGGGGGTAACGTCGGGGAGCTGTTTTTT.

The rearrangement links TRBV25-1 to TRBJ1-4; no firm D call. V was pared by 3 bases and J by 0 bases, with 8 bases between. This CDR3 region has 15 residues. CDR1 and CDR2 (germline): MGHDK, SYGVNS. The CDR3 region is CASSDLGATNEKLFF. The DNA for the CDR3 is TGTGCCAGCAGTGATCTCGGGGCAACTAATGAAAAACTGTTTTTT.

The chain employs TRBV4-1 and TRBJ2-3, with 8 bases fitting TRBD1. CDR1 is MGHRA, CDR2 YSYEKL, per germline. Losses at the gene ends were 0 bases for V and 5 bases for J; bases not matched to a gene: 10. The CDR3 contains 17 residues. The CDR3 DNA reads as TGCGCCAGCAGCCAAGACCCCCCGACAGGGGACCGAGATACGCAGTATTTT. Translated, it gives CASSQDPPTGDRDTQYF.

This chain connects TRBV15 to TRBJ1-1, with D maybe TRBD1 (5 bases). Looked up from germline, CDR1 is LNHNV and CDR2 is YYDKDF (reference sequence). V was cut by 0 bases and J by 5 bases, with 10 bases left in between. CDR3 size: 14 residues. CDR3 DNA sequence: TGTGCCACCAGCAGAGACGGGGGTGGAACTGAAGCTTTCTTT. It translates to CATSRDGGGTEAFF.

J is TRBJ2-5 and V is TRBV5-1, with D tentatively TRBD1 (6 bases). The CDR3 is made up of 15 amino acids. Trimming stripped 4 bases from V and 5 bases from J, with 18 bases between. Germline values: CDR1 SGHRS, CDR2 YFSETQ. CDR3 in DNA: TGCGCCAGCAGCCAACAGGGCCGGGGTGGGGAGACCCAGTACTTC. Protein product: CASSQQGRGGETQYF.

The chain employs TRBV6-5 and TRBJ2-1; a weak D match, TRBD2 (5 bases). CDR1 is MNHEY and CDR2 is SVGAGI in the germline V gene. This CDR3 has 14 residues. Trimming cost V 5 bases and J 3 bases, with 11 bases left between them. This CDR3 reads CASSRGRVYNEQFF. The CDR3 DNA follows: TGTGCCAGCAGTCGGGGAAGGGTCTACAATGAGCAGTTCTTC.

The count of this clone is one. CDR3 DNA: TGTGCCAGCAGCTTAGAGTCAGGGAACATTTACAATGAGCAGTTCTTC. This codes for CASSLESGNIYNEQFF. The gene calls are TRBV7-9 and TRBJ2-1, with TRBD1 as a possible D gene (5 bases). The CDR3 consists of 16 residues. Germline-derived CDR1 and CDR2 are SEHNR and FQNEAQ (reference sequence). V lost 1 base and J lost 4, with 14 bases in between.

The J gene is TRBJ2-1, the V gene TRBV5-6; the D gene is possibly TRBD2 (5 bases). The CDR3 length is 15 residues. In germline, CDR1 is SGHDT, CDR2 YYEEEE. V was trimmed by 1 base and J by 0 bases, leaving 8 bases between them. CDR3 DNA: TGTGCCAGCAGCTTGAGAGGAGGCTCCTACAATGAGCAGTTCTTC. Translation: CASSLRGGSYNEQFF.

This clone has a single count. The chain recombines TRBV5-5 with TRBJ2-7; possible D gene TRBD2, 5 bases. There are 13 residues in the CDR3. In germline, CDR1 is SGHKS, CDR2 YYEKEE (reference sequence). The germline V and J ends were trimmed by 4 bases and 9 bases, with 17 bases remaining between them. The CDR3 sequence: CASSAEVHTVQYF. The CDR3, as DNA: TGTGCCAGCAGCGCGGAGGTCCATACGGTGCAGTACTTC.

The genes are TRBV19 and TRBJ1-3; TRBD1 is a possible D gene (6 bases). Germline V gene lookup returns CDR1 LNHDA and CDR2 SQIVND (reference sequence). V lost 3 bases, J lost 0 bases, and 12 bases lay in between. The CDR3 spans 16 residues. The CDR3 is CASSIIGQNSGNTIYF. The CDR3 DNA reads as TGTGCCAGTAGTATTATCGGACAGAACTCTGGAAACACCATATATTTT.

V and J are TRBV27 and TRBJ1-5, with 10 bases aligning to TRBD1. Germline values: CDR1 MNHEY, CDR2 SMNVEV (reference sequence). The CDR3 totals 15 residues. Unmatched junction bases numbered 8, after V lost 5 bases and J lost 7 bases. The CDR3 DNA reads TGTGCCAGCAGTGAAACCGGGACAGGGGACCAGCCCCAGCATTTT. Its translation: CASSETGTGDQPQHF.

The chain combines TRBV7-9 with TRBJ2-1, with 8 bases matching TRBD2. The CDR3 is made up of 15 amino acids. The germline V gene encodes CDR1 SEHNR and CDR2 FQNEAQ (reference sequence). The V and J ends lost 1 base and 1 base, in that order; junction bases with no gene match: 0. The CDR3 is CASSLGGGSYNEQFF. The CDR3 nucleotides read TGTGCCAGCAGCTTAGGCGGGGGGTCCTACAATGAGCAGTTCTTC.

This chain connects TRBV9 to TRBJ1-4, with 8 bases identical to TRBD1. V gave up 2 bases and J gave up 2 bases; unmatched junction bases: 5. Germline assignment: CDR1 SGDLS and CDR2 YYNGEE. The CDR3 extends over 16 amino acids. The CDR3 region is CASSVGQGFTNEKLFF. The CDR3 bases are TGTGCCAGCAGCGTTGGACAGGGATTTACTAATGAAAAACTGTTTTTT.

J is TRBJ2-3 and V is TRBV30; TRBD1 matches at 7 bases. Losses at the gene ends were 3 bases for V and 2 bases for J; bases not matched to a gene: 5. The CDR3 runs to 14 residues. The germline CDR1 and CDR2 sequences are GTSNPN and SVGIG (reference sequence). As DNA, the CDR3 is TGTGCCTGGAGATCGGGACAGTACACAGATACGCAGTATTTT. It encodes CAWRSGQYTDTQYF.

This clone was seen a few times. The chain recombines TRBV5-6 with TRBJ1-2; D remains ambiguous. Looked up from germline, CDR1 is SGHDT and CDR2 is YYEEEE. The CDR3 has 12 amino acids. With 4 bases removed from V and 4 bases from J, the gap between germline ends came to 8 bases. DNA of the CDR3: TGTGCCAGCAGCGCAGCGACCTATGGCTACACCTTC. Translation: CASSAATYGYTF. The entire variable domain, with the rest obtained from reference TRBV5-6 and TRBJ1-2, is as follows: DAGVTQSPTHLIKTRGQQVTLRCSPKSGHDTVSWYQQALGQGPQFIFQYYEEEERQRGNFPDRFSGHQFPNYSSELNVNALLLGDSALYLCASSAATYGYTFGSGTRLTVV.

In this sample, this clone turned up once. The chain is built from TRBV27 and TRBJ1-3, with no clear D. The germline V gene encodes CDR1 MNHEY and CDR2 SMNVEV (reference sequence). The germline V and J ends were trimmed by 6 bases and 0 bases, with 12 bases remaining between them. The CDR3 is 15 residues long. The CDR3 DNA follows: TGTGCCAGCAGACCACAGACCGTCTCTGGAAACACCATATATTTT. The encoded protein is CASRPQTVSGNTIYF.

The chain links TRBV5-1 to TRBJ2-1, with 9 positions matching TRBD2. Per the germline V gene, CDR1 is SGHRS and CDR2 is YFSETQ. CDR3 length equals 15 residues. J gave up 7 bases and V 7 bases, and 12 bases lay outside the gene matches. CDR3 in amino acids: CASQGGRANTNEQFF. CDR3 bases: TGCGCCAGCCAGGGCGGGAGGGCCAATACGAATGAGCAGTTCTTC. Supplemented by reference TRBV5-1 and TRBJ2-1, the full variable domain reads KAGVTQTPRYLIKTRGQQVTLSCSPISGHRSVSWYQQTPGQGLQFLFEYFSETQRNKGNFPGRFSGRQFSNSRSEMNVSTLELGDSALYLCASQGGRANTNEQFFGPGTRLTVL.

The table lists this clone with a few counts. The chain recombines TRBV12-5 with TRBJ2-1; 7 bases match TRBD1. Germline trimming cut 7 bases from V and 7 bases from J; bases unmatched to any gene: 7. This CDR3 region has 13 residues. Germline V lookup: CDR1 LGHNT, CDR2 FRNRAP. CDR3: CASALDRQNEQFF. CDR3 coding DNA: TGTGCTAGTGCCTTGGACAGGCAAAATGAGCAGTTCTTC.

The chain recombines TRBV27 with TRBJ1-1, with TRBD1 identical over 9 bases. CDR1 and CDR2 from the germline V gene are MNHEY and SMNVEV (reference sequence). Losses at the gene ends were 4 bases for V and 4 bases for J; bases not matched to a gene: 7. The CDR3 is 15 residues long. The CDR3, as DNA: TGTGCCAGCAGTTATTACAGGGGGCTGGGCACTGAAGCTTTCTTT. The encoded protein is CASSYYRGLGTEAFF.

The chain combines TRBV5-8 with TRBJ2-7; D may be TRBD1 (6 bases). In germline, CDR1 is SGHTS, CDR2 YDEGEE. V lost 5 bases and J lost 5, with 20 bases in between. This CDR3 is built from 15 residues. CDR3 coding DNA: TGTGCCAGCAGGGAACAGGGTAGGTGGCCGGACGAGCAGTACTTC. This codes for CASREQGRWPDEQYF.

The rearrangement links TRBV19 to TRBJ2-7; the D gene is possibly TRBD2 (5 bases). CDR3 length: 16 amino acids. V shed 6 bases and J shed 3 bases, with 21 bases lying between them. Germline loops: CDR1 LNHDA, CDR2 SQIVND (reference sequence). CDR3 sequence: CASSQEGFSAFYEQYF. DNA for the CDR3: TGTGCCAGTAGCCAAGAGGGTTTTTCGGCATTCTACGAGCAGTACTTC.

This clone has just one count. This chain's CDR3 is CASSLDGNQNTGELFF. CDR3 coding DNA: TGTGCCAGCAGCTTAGACGGGAACCAGAACACCGGGGAGCTGTTTTTT. The chain combines TRBV11-3 with TRBJ2-2, with D perhaps matching TRBD2 (5 bases). CDR3 length: 16 residues. V lost 0 bases and J lost 1, with 9 bases in between. Germline CDR1 is SGHNT and CDR2 is YENEEA.

This chain links TRBV27 with TRBJ2-7; TRBD2 matches at 8 bases. The V and J ends lost 5 bases and 4 bases, in that order; junction bases with no gene match: 4. CDR3 length: 13 amino acids. CDR1 MNHEY and CDR2 SMNVEV come from the germline V gene (reference sequence). DNA for the CDR3: TGTGCCAGCAGTCCGGGAGGGGGATACGAGCAGTACTTC. Translation: CASSPGGGYEQYF.

This chain joins TRBV25-1 and TRBJ2-7; 14 nucleotides agree with TRBD2. The V segment lost 3 bases and the J segment 4 bases; nucleotides outside the gene matches: 5. Per the germline V gene, CDR1 is MGHDK and CDR2 is SYGVNS. The CDR3 runs to 16 residues. This CDR3 reads CASSETGTSGSYEQYF. The CDR3 DNA reads as TGTGCCAGCAGTGAGACCGGGACTAGCGGGAGTTACGAGCAGTACTTC.

The chain recombines TRBV6-6 with TRBJ2-5; 8 bases agree with TRBD1. The CDR3 covers 15 residues. V shed 5 bases, J shed 5 bases, and the junction held 10 bases outside the gene matches. The germline CDR1 and CDR2 sequences are MNHNY and SVGAGI (reference sequence). The CDR3 loop reads CASSRSRQGRETQYF. CDR3 sequence (DNA): TGTGCCAGCAGTAGATCAAGACAGGGGCGTGAGACCCAGTACTTC.

This sequence joins TRBV11-2 and TRBJ1-1, with 7 bases identical to TRBD1. Germline V gene sequence: CDR1 SGHAT, CDR2 FQNNGV. CDR3 length: 13 amino acids. With V trimmed by 3 bases and J by 6 bases, 4 bases remained unmatched. CDR3 DNA sequence: TGTGCCAGCAGCTTGAGACAGGGCCCTGAAGCTTTCTTT. This translates into CASSLRQGPEAFF.

V usage is TRBV9 and J usage is TRBJ2-1; the match to TRBD2 covers 9 bases. Germline V CDR1 and CDR2: SGDLS, YYNGEE. The CDR3 extends over 15 amino acids. V trimming: 4 bases; J trimming: 9 bases; junction bases outside the gene matches: 11. The chain's CDR3 is CASSPLAGRGTEQFF. The CDR3 DNA follows: TGTGCCAGCAGCCCTCTAGCGGGGAGGGGTACTGAGCAGTTCTTC.

This chain links TRBV7-9 with TRBJ2-7; TRBD1 agrees at 9 bases. Germline-derived CDR1 and CDR2 are SEHNR and FQNEAQ (reference sequence). V dropped 3 bases and J dropped 6; count of bases not matched to a gene: 6. This CDR3 contains 14 residues. Here the CDR3 DNA reads TGTGCCAGCAGCTTTGGGACAGGGAAGGGCGAGCAGTACTTC. Translation: CASSFGTGKGEQYF.

CDR3 DNA: TGCAGCGTTGCAAGGGGATGGGGCCAAGAGACCCAGTACTTC. Protein: CSVARGWGQETQYF. The chain has TRBV29-1 and TRBJ2-5, with D maybe TRBD1 (5 bases). Germline CDR1 is SQVTM and CDR2 is ANQGSEA. This CDR3 contains 14 residues. V shed 4 bases and J shed 1 base, with 13 bases lying between them.

This clone was detected only once. The chain couples TRBV19 to TRBJ2-1, with D possibly being TRBD1 (5 bases). V was cut by 1 base and J by 3 bases, with 10 bases left in between. The CDR3 has 15 amino acids. The germline V gene has CDR1 LNHDA and CDR2 SQIVND (reference sequence). The CDR3 bases are TGTGCCAGTAGTATAGTTTCAGGGATCTACAATGAGCAGTTCTTC. This gives the protein CASSIVSGIYNEQFF.

The chain couples TRBV5-1 to TRBJ1-1; 7 bases agree with TRBD1. This CDR3 has 14 amino acids. The V and J ends lost 4 bases and 11 bases, in that order; junction bases with no gene match: 14. The V gene's germline CDR1 is SGHRS and CDR2 YFSETQ. The CDR3 nucleotides read TGCGCCAGCAGCCCTCCGACAGGGCACATTCGGGCTTTCTTT. This gives the protein CASSPPTGHIRAFF.